These 13 T cell receptor beta chains were sequenced from one sample in a study of spatial heterogeneity in lung cancer. Their recognized antigens are unknown. Time point: sample taken at primary tumor resection. Points from the study as a whole: Tracking of tumor mutation counts was seen in expanded intratumoral alpha and beta TCR counts.

TCRdb recomputed calls from the 5' RACE reads with MiXCR, one row per CDR3 protein. The sample lists 5,000 to 6,000 distinct CDR3 sequences, roughly 15% occurring once. This material consisted of lung tumor tissue, taken at surgery. These receptors were collected from a male donor with early-stage non-small cell lung cancer.

This clonotype came up a few times. The CDR3 DNA follows: TGTGCCAGCGGTCCGTCGACCTTCGCGAACACCGGGGAGCTGTTTTTT. Translation: CASGPSTFANTGELFF. V and J are TRBV5-4 and TRBJ2-2; D call uncertain. The CDR3 runs 16 residues. V lost 7 bases to trimming and J lost 0 bases, with 16 bases between them. The V gene's germline CDR1 is SGHNT and CDR2 YYREEE (reference sequence).

The V gene is TRBV11-2, the J gene TRBJ2-1; no reliable D call. The CDR3 has 15 amino acids. Germline lookup yields CDR1 SGHAT and CDR2 FQNNGV. The V gene lost 0 bases and the J gene lost 0 bases, with 6 bases spanning the gap. The CDR3 nucleotides are TGTGCCAGCAGCTTAGAACTTAGCTCCTACAATGAGCAGTTCTTC. This gives the protein CASSLELSSYNEQFF.

This chain links TRBV18 with TRBJ1-5, with D unclear. The CDR3 sequence is 14 residues long. Germline assignment: CDR1 KGHSH and CDR2 LQKENI. The V end was cut by 2 bases, the J end by 1 base, with 6 bases between. CDR3 DNA: TGTGCCAGCTCACCAAGCAGGAGCAATCAGCCCCAGCATTTT. Its protein product is CASSPSRSNQPQHF.

By its share, this clonotype is medium-sized (0.01 to 0.1%). The chain uses TRBV6-2 or TRBV6-3 and TRBJ2-5; TRBD2 matches 11 bases. Germline CDR1 and CDR2: MNHEY and SVGEGT. This CDR3 contains 15 residues. The V segment lost 6 bases and the J segment 5 bases; nucleotides outside the gene matches: 8. The CDR3 DNA follows: TGTGCCAGCAGGCTAGCGGGGGGCACGCAGGAGACCCAGTACTTC. Translated, it gives CASRLAGGTQETQYF.

This clonotype was recorded at least ten times. The chain uses TRBV28 and TRBJ1-2, with TRBD1 matching over 10 bases. Germline lookup yields CDR1 MDHEN and CDR2 SYDVKM. V shed 2 bases, J shed 6 bases, and the junction held 6 bases outside the gene matches. This CDR3 comprises 15 residues. CDR3 amino acids: CASSLTDRGRDGYTF. The CDR3 nucleotides read TGTGCCAGCAGTTTAACAGACAGGGGGCGGGATGGCTACACCTTC.

Sample share makes this clonotype medium-sized (0.01 to 0.1%). The chain uses TRBV10-2 and TRBJ2-7; weak D call: TRBD2 (5 bases). Looked up from germline, CDR1 is WSHSY and CDR2 is SAAADI. Trimming shortened V by 2 bases and J by 7 bases, and 9 bases separated the two germline ends. The CDR3 spans 12 residues. Written as DNA, the CDR3 is TGCGCCAGCAGTGAGCCCGAGCGGGAGCAGTACTTC. This gives the protein CASSEPEREQYF.

This chain links TRBV6-4 with TRBJ2-3; 9 nucleotides agree with TRBD2. V lost 2 bases to trimming and J lost 6 bases; unmatched junction nucleotides: 9. CDR1 and CDR2 (germline): MRHNA, SNTAGT. The CDR3 has 16 residues. The CDR3 reads CASSDSGAGGVDTQYF. DNA of the CDR3: TGTGCCAGCAGTGACAGCGGTGCGGGAGGGGTTGATACGCAGTATTTT.

This clonotype rates as medium-sized. The rearrangement uses TRBV11-2 and TRBJ1-3; D unresolved. The germline V gene has CDR1 SGHAT and CDR2 FQNNGV. The CDR3 is 12 residues long. The V end was cut by 3 bases, the J end by 4 bases, with 4 bases between. The chain's CDR3 is CASSFLGNTIYF. CDR3 coding DNA: TGTGCCAGCAGCTTCCTAGGAAACACCATATATTTT. Supplemented by reference TRBV11-2 and TRBJ1-3, the full variable domain reads EAGVAQSPRYKIIEKRQSVAFWCNPISGHATLYWYQQILGQGPKLLIQFQNNGVVDDSQLPKDRFSAERLKGVDSTLKIQPAKLEDSAVYLCASSFLGNTIYFGEGSWLTVV.

This clonotype was detected a few times. This chain connects TRBV28 to TRBJ2-4, with TRBD2 as a possible D gene (6 bases). V gave up 2 bases and J gave up 0 bases, with 11 bases separating them. CDR3 length: 16 amino acids. The germline gives CDR1 MDHEN, CDR2 SYDVKM. The CDR3 DNA sequence: TGTGCCAGCAGTTTAACGGGGGTTGAAGCCAAAAACATTCAGTACTTC. Translation gives CASSLTGVEAKNIQYF.

The rearrangement links TRBV6-2 or TRBV6-3 to TRBJ2-5, with D possibly being TRBD2 (6 bases). CDR1 is MNHEY, CDR2 SVGEGT, per germline. The CDR3 covers 15 residues. The germline V and J ends were trimmed by 2 bases and 2 bases, with 12 bases remaining between them. The CDR3 DNA reads TGTGCCAGCAGTTACATCGGCGGGGCACAAGAGACCCAGTACTTC. Translation gives CASSYIGGAQETQYF.

The V gene is TRBV7-9, the J gene TRBJ1-2; D is uncertain. V gave up 0 bases and J gave up 4 bases, with 6 bases separating them. Germline assignment: CDR1 SEHNR and CDR2 FQNEAQ (reference sequence). CDR3 length: 13 amino acids. The CDR3 sequence: CASSLARSYGYTF. DNA for the CDR3: TGTGCCAGCAGCTTAGCGCGGAGCTATGGCTACACCTTC.

By proportion, this clonotype is medium-sized. This chain connects TRBV4-1 to TRBJ1-4, with a possible D match to TRBD1 (6 bases). This CDR3 spans 14 amino acids. CDR1 and CDR2 (germline): MGHRA, YSYEKL. The V and J ends lost 5 bases and 5 bases respectively, with 12 bases between them. Here the CDR3 reads CASSSGQTNEKLFF. The CDR3 nucleotides read TGCGCCAGCAGCTCCGGACAGACAAATGAAAAACTGTTTTTT.

Sample share makes this clonotype medium-sized (0.01 to 0.1%). CDR3 in DNA: TGCGCCAGCAGGACTACGATGGCAACTAATGAAAAACTGTTTTTT. This codes for CASRTTMATNEKLFF. V and J are TRBV5-1 and TRBJ1-4; D uncertain. CDR3 size: 15 residues. V was trimmed by 5 bases and J by 0 bases, leaving 11 bases between them. Looked up from germline, CDR1 is SGHRS and CDR2 is YFSETQ. Full variable domain (outside the CDR3, taken from reference TRBV5-1 and TRBJ1-4): KAGVTQTPRYLIKTRGQQVTLSCSPISGHRSVSWYQQTPGQGLQFLFEYFSETQRNKGNFPGRFSGRQFSNSRSEMNVSTLELGDSALYLCASRTTMATNEKLFFGSGTQLSVL.